This TCR beta chain was captured in a study of shared clonotypes between healthy human individuals. Splitting the CD4+ cells yielded a CD45RA+ naive subset and a CD45RA-negative memory subset. A note on this clone: Antigen specificity is unknown.

General observations from the study: Naive subsets usually exceeded memory subsets in estimated richness. Clonotype sharing across a handful of donors was observed for about 4.8% of naive CD4 clonotypes.

The germline V gene encodes CDR1 MNHNS and CDR2 SASEGT. Trimming took 7 bases from V and 6 from J, leaving 12 bases between them. This CDR3 spans 12 amino acids. In the original workflow: Without quality scores, immunoSEQ junctional reads could not be filtered like full-length reads. Some clones are missing from TCRdb's copy, which holds only in-frame ones; the method was immunoSEQ multiplex PCR. V, J and clone size are taken as reported in that table, and D and trimming were inferred from the DNA itself. The sample lists 2.3 million or so clones, more than 80% occurring once. The sequence was obtained from a man between 18 and 29 years old in good health. Some clones in this sample may be carry-over from other donors' samples. Sequencing input: naive CD4+ T cells from PBMCs. The subset denotes: CD45RA+ positively selected. The chain carries TRBV6-1 and TRBJ1-2; D not certain. Written as DNA, the CDR3 is TGTGCCAGCAAGGCCCCATTGGATGGCTACACCTTC. Translation: CASKAPLDGYTF.